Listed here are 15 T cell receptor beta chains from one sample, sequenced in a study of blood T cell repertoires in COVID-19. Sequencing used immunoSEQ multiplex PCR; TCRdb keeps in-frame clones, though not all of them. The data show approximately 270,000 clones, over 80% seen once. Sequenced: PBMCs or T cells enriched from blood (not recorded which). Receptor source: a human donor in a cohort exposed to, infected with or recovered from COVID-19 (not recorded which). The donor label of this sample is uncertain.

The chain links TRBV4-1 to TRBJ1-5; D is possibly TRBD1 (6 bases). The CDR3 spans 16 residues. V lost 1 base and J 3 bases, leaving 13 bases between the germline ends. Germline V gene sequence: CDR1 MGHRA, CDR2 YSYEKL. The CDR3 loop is CASSQGRGALNQPQHF. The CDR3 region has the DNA TGCGCCAGCAGCCAAGGACGGGGGGCCCTCAATCAGCCCCAGCATTTT.

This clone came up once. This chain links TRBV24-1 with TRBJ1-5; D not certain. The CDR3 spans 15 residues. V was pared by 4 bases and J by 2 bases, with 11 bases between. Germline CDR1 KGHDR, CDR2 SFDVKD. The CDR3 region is CATSEEGLGNQPQHF. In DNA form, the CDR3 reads TGTGCCACCAGTGAGGAGGGCCTGGGCAATCAGCCCCAGCATTTT.

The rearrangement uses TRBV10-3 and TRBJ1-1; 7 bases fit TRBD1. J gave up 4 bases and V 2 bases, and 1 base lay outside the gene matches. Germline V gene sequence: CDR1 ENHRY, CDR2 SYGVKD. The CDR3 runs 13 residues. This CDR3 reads CAISEDRVTEAFF. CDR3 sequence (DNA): TGTGCCATCAGTGAGGACAGGGTCACTGAAGCTTTCTTT.

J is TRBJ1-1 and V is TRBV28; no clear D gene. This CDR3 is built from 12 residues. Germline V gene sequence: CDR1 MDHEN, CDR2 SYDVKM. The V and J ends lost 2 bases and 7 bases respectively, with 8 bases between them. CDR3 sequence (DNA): TGTGCCAGCAGTTTAGGAGGCGGTGAAGCTTTCTTT. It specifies CASSLGGGEAFF. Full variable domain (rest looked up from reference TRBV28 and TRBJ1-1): DVKVTQSSRYLVKRTGEKVFLECVQDMDHENMFWYRQDPGLGLRLIYFSYDVKMKEKGDIPEGYSVSREKKERFSLILESASTNQTSMYLCASSLGGGEAFFGQGTRLTVV.

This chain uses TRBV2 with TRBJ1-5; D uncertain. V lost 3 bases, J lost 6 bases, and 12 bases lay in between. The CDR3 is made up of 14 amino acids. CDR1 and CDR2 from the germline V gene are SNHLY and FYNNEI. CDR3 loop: CASSETGRGQPQHF. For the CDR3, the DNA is TGTGCCAGCAGTGAGACGGGTCGGGGTCAGCCCCAGCATTTT.

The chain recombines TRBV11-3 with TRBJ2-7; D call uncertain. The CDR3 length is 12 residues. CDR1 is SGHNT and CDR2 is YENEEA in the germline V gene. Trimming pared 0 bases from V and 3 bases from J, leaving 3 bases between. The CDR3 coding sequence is TGTGCCAGCAGCTTAGACGGCTACGAGCAGTACTTC. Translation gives CASSLDGYEQYF.

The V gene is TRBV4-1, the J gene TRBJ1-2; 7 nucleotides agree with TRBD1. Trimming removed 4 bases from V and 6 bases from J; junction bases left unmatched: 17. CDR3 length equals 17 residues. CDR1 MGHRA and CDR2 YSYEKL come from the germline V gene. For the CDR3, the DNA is TGCGCCAGCAGCCTACCCAAAGACCCTCTCCAGGGGGATGGCTACACCTTC. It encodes CASSLPKDPLQGDGYTF.

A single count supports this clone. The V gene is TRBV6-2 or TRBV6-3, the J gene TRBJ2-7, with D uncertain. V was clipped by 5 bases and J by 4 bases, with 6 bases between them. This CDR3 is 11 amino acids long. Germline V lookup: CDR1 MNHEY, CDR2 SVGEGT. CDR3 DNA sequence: TGTGCCAGCAGTGTAACATACGAGCAGTACTTC. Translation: CASSVTYEQYF.

DNA for the CDR3: TGTGCCAGCAGCCAAGTTGCGGGCTACAATGAGCAGTTCTTC. Residues: CASSQVAGYNEQFF. The rearrangement uses TRBV14 and TRBJ2-1, with a weak D call TRBD2 (5 bases). Germline CDR1 and CDR2: SGHDN and FVKESK. V lost 1 base to trimming and J lost 3 bases, with 7 bases between them. The CDR3 extends over 14 amino acids.

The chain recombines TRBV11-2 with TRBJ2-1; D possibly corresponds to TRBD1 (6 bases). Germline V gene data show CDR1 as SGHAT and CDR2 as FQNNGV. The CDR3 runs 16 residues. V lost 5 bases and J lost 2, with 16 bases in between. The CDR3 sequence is CASSARTASPYNEQFF. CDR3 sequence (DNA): TGTGCCAGCAGCGCCAGGACAGCTAGCCCCTACAATGAGCAGTTCTTC.

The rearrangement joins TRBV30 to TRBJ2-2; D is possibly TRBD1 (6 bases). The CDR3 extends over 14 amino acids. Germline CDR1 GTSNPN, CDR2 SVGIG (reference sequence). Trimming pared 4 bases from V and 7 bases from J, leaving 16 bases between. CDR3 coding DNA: TGTGCCTGGACCCCCTGGACAGCAAACGGGGAGCTGTTTTTT. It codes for CAWTPWTANGELFF.

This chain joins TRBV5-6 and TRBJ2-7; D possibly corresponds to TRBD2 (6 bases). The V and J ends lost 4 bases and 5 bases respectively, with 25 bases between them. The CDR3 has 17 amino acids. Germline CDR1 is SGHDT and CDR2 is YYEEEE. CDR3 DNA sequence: TGTGCCAGCAGCCAAAACCTGGGGGGTCTTTGGAGCAACGAGCAGTACTTC. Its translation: CASSQNLGGLWSNEQYF.

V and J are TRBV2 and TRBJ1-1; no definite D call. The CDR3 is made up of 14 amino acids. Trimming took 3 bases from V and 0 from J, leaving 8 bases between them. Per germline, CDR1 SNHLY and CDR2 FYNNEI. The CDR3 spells CASSEAVMNTEAFF. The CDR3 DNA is TGTGCCAGCAGTGAGGCGGTCATGAACACTGAAGCTTTCTTT.

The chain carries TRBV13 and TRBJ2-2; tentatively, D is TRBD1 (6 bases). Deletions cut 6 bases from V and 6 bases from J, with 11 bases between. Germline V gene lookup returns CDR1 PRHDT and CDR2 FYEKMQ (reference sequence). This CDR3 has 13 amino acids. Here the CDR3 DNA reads TGTGCCAGCAGGGGCAGGGGTTCCGGGGAGCTGTTTTTT. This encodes CASRGRGSGELFF. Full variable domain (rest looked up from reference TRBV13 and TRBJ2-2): AAGVIQSPRHLIKEKRETATLKCYPIPRHDTVYWYQQGPGQDPQFLISFYEKMQSDKGSIPDRFSAQQFSDYHSELNMSSLELGDSALYFCASRGRGSGELFFGEGSRLTVL.

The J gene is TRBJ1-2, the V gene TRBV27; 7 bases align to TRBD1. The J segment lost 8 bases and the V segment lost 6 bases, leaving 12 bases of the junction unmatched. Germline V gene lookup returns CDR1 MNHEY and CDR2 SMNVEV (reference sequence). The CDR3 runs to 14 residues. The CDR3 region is CASRASGQPGGYTF. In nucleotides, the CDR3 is TGTGCCAGCAGAGCGTCGGGACAGCCGGGCGGCTACACCTTC.